The T cell receptor (beta chain) described here comes from a study of the immune and genomic landscape of osteosarcoma. The CDR3 runs 16 residues. CDR1 is SQVTM, CDR2 ANQGSEA, per germline. The V and J ends lost 1 base and 0 bases, in that order; junction bases with no gene match: 6. Measured with immunoSEQ multiplex PCR; TCRdb has only the in-frame clones, and not every one. The sample holds over 1,500 clones, roughly three fifths seen once. The sequence was collected from a man aged 18 to 35 with osteosarcoma. V and J are TRBV29-1 and TRBJ2-7; 10 nucleotides align to TRBD2. Sequenced sample: primary tumor tissue from the T10 vertebra. The CDR3 DNA is TGCAGCGTTGAAGGTACTAGCGGGGTACACTCCTACGAGCAGTACTTC. This gives the protein CSVEGTSGVHSYEQYF.